A single sample gave rise to the 18 T cell receptor beta chains below, sequenced in a study of cytomegalovirus exposure and HLA in healthy donors. Amplification used 60 Vbeta primers and 13 Jbeta primers. Produced via immunoSEQ multiplex PCR; TCRdb's table is partial and in-frame only. The table records around 190,000 clones, around 80% of them present only once. The sequenced material came from PBMCs. These receptors were obtained from a woman between 45 and 65 years old in good health and CMV-seronegative.

This clone has just one count. This chain connects TRBV5-4 to TRBJ2-1, with 10 positions matching TRBD2. CDR3 size: 16 residues. V gave up 0 bases and J gave up 10 bases; unmatched junction bases: 10. From germline, CDR1 is SGHNT and CDR2 YYREEE (reference sequence). The CDR3 loop is CASSLGTSGGYREQFF. The CDR3 DNA reads TGTGCCAGCAGCTTGGGGACTAGCGGAGGTTATAGGGAGCAGTTCTTC.

This clone was counted only a few times. This chain joins TRBV11-2 and TRBJ2-2; 9 bases are shared with TRBD1. The germline V gene has CDR1 SGHAT and CDR2 FQNNGV. The CDR3 has 16 amino acids. The trim removed 2 bases at V and 4 bases at J, leaving 5 bases unmatched. CDR3 residues: CASSLNTGGSTGELFF. The CDR3 DNA reads as TGTGCCAGCAGCTTAAATACAGGGGGCAGCACCGGGGAGCTGTTTTTT.

This clone was observed a single time. The chain couples TRBV14 to TRBJ1-2, with TRBD1 identical over 10 bases. After removal of 4 bases from V and 4 bases from J, the junction contained 0 bases not matched to a gene. CDR3 length: 13 residues. Germline V gene sequence: CDR1 SGHDN, CDR2 FVKESK. CDR3 protein: CASSRDRGYGYTF. CDR3 bases: TGTGCCAGCAGCCGGGACAGGGGCTATGGCTACACCTTC.

The chain carries TRBV19 and TRBJ1-2, with 9 bases matching TRBD1. V shed 5 bases and J 4 bases; nucleotides not matched to a gene: 5. The germline V gene has CDR1 LNHDA and CDR2 SQIVND (reference sequence). This CDR3 has 14 residues. CDR3 nucleotide sequence: TGTGCCAGTAGTCTTACGACAGGGGGCTATGGCTACACCTTC. Its protein is CASSLTTGGYGYTF.

This chain connects TRBV10-3 to TRBJ1-1; 7 bases align to TRBD1. There are 14 residues in the CDR3. Germline V gene sequence: CDR1 ENHRY, CDR2 SYGVKD. With V trimmed by 6 bases and J by 2 bases, 6 bases remained unmatched. The CDR3 nucleotides are TGTGCCATCAGGCCGACAGGGATTAACACTGAAGCTTTCTTT. It encodes CAIRPTGINTEAFF.

A word on this clone: It is likely a read error, because the conserved phenylalanine at the end of the CDR3 is missing. V usage is TRBV5-4 and J usage is TRBJ1-2, with D uncertain. V was shortened by 4 bases and J by 0 bases, with 13 bases between the two germline ends. Per the germline V gene, CDR1 is SGHNT and CDR2 is YYREEE (reference sequence). This CDR3 has 15 residues. CDR3 nucleotide sequence: TGTGCCAGCAGCGGGGAGGGAGGGACTAACTATGGCTACACCTGC. Amino acids: CASSGEGGTNYGYTC.

This chain links TRBV14 with TRBJ2-3; 9 bases align to TRBD2. The CDR3 covers 15 residues. Per germline, CDR1 SGHDN and CDR2 FVKESK. Trimming took 6 bases from V and 4 from J; bases not matched to a gene: 8. In DNA form, the CDR3 reads TGTGCCAGCAGGTTTAGCGGGAGAGGCTCAGATACGCAGTATTTT. It codes for CASRFSGRGSDTQYF.

The chain recombines TRBV10-1 with TRBJ2-7, with D perhaps matching TRBD2 (6 bases). This CDR3 region has 15 residues. Germline lookup yields CDR1 WNHNN and CDR2 SYGVQD (reference sequence). V was cut by 6 bases and J by 2 bases, with 17 bases left in between. The CDR3 DNA follows: TGCGCCAGCAGAGCCTCGGCGGGGATGACCTACGAGCAGTACTTC. This translates into CASRASAGMTYEQYF.

A remark on this clone: In the same sample, other DNA sequences code for this CDR3. The genes are TRBV6-5 and TRBJ1-6; TRBD1 agrees at 8 bases. The trim removed 5 bases at V and 6 bases at J, leaving 3 bases unmatched. Germline V CDR1 and CDR2: MNHEY, SVGAGI. CDR3 length equals 14 residues. CDR3 amino acids: CASSPQGANSPLHF. CDR3 nucleotides: TGTGCCAGCAGTCCCCAGGGGGCTAATTCACCCCTCCACTTT.

The chain recombines TRBV6-1 with TRBJ1-1, with 11 bases aligning to TRBD1. Looked up from germline, CDR1 is MNHNS and CDR2 is SASEGT. The CDR3 has 16 amino acids. The junction had 4 bases not matched to a gene; V was cut back by 3 bases and J by 1 base. The CDR3 nucleotides are TGTGCCAGCAGTGATCGGGACAGGGGGTGGAACACTGAAGCTTTCTTT. It translates to CASSDRDRGWNTEAFF.

A few counts support this clone. J is TRBJ2-3 and V is TRBV27; TRBD2 might be the D (5 bases). Per the germline V gene, CDR1 is MNHEY and CDR2 is SMNVEV (reference sequence). The CDR3 is 17 amino acids. V was shortened by 3 bases and J by 2 bases, with 18 bases between the two germline ends. CDR3 amino acids: CASSFRPSGVPTDTQYF. The CDR3, as DNA: TGTGCCAGCAGTTTTCGACCCTCCGGGGTCCCCACAGATACGCAGTATTTT.

The chain is built from TRBV12-2 and TRBJ1-1; the D segment call TRBD1 is taken from the table without a DNA check. TRBV12-2 constitutes a pseudogene. The CDR3 runs 17 residues. CDR3 bases: TGTGCAAGTCGCTTTTCACCTCCAGGGGGTATGGGCACTGAAGCTTTCTTT. This gives the protein CASRFSPPGGMGTEAFF.

The chain couples TRBV10-3 to TRBJ1-2; D is undetermined. The germline gives CDR1 ENHRY, CDR2 SYGVKD. The CDR3 is made up of 12 amino acids. Deletions cut 4 bases from V and 8 bases from J, with 11 bases between. The CDR3 sequence: CAISGSRYGYTF. Written as DNA, the CDR3 is TGTGCCATCAGTGGGAGTAGGTACGGCTACACCTTC.

This rearrangement joins TRBV2 to TRBJ1-2; D gene unclear. Germline assignment: CDR1 SNHLY and CDR2 FYNNEI. CDR3 length equals 13 residues. Trimming took off 2 bases at V and 1 base at J, with 5 bases between the two ends. CDR3 sequence reads: CASSETDNYGYTF. As DNA, the CDR3 is TGTGCCAGCAGTGAAACAGATAACTATGGCTACACCTTC. Using reference TRBV2 and TRBJ1-2 for the parts outside the CDR3, the full variable domain is EPEVTQTPSHQVTQMGQEVILRCVPISNHLYFYWYRQILGQKVEFLVSFYNNEISEKSEIFDDQFSVERPDGSNFTLKIRSTKLEDSAMYFCASSETDNYGYTFGSGTRLTVV.

This clone has just a few counts. This chain links TRBV4-3 with TRBJ2-7, with TRBD1 identical over 9 bases. V trimming: 0 bases; J trimming: 4 bases; junction bases outside the gene matches: 7. CDR3 length: 16 amino acids. Germline CDR1 is LGHNA and CDR2 is YSLEER. CDR3 protein: CASSQDTGTGSYEQYF. Written as DNA, the CDR3 is TGCGCCAGCAGCCAAGATACTGGGACAGGGAGTTACGAGCAGTACTTC.

J is TRBJ1-1 and V is TRBV6-5; D not certain. Germline-derived CDR1 and CDR2 are MNHEY and SVGAGI. The CDR3 loop spans 15 amino acids. Trimming removed 1 base at V and 1 base at J, with 10 bases between. CDR3 in amino acids: CASSYLGLKNTEAFF. CDR3 nucleotide sequence: TGTGCCAGCAGTTACTTGGGCCTCAAGAACACTGAAGCTTTCTTT.

This sequence joins TRBV28 and TRBJ2-7, with a possible D match to TRBD1 (6 bases). Trimming took off 2 bases at V and 2 bases at J, with 10 bases between the two ends. CDR1 is MDHEN, CDR2 SYDVKM, per germline. This CDR3 is built from 14 residues. The CDR3 loop is CASSLGTLPYEQYF. CDR3 DNA sequence: TGTGCCAGCAGTTTAGGGACATTACCCTACGAGCAGTACTTC. The complete variable domain, with remaining parts taken from reference TRBV28 and TRBJ2-7, reads DVKVTQSSRYLVKRTGEKVFLECVQDMDHENMFWYRQDPGLGLRLIYFSYDVKMKEKGDIPEGYSVSREKKERFSLILESASTNQTSMYLCASSLGTLPYEQYFGPGTRLTVT.

This sequence joins TRBV9 and TRBJ1-1, with 12 positions matching TRBD1. The CDR3 is 14 residues long. The germline CDR1 and CDR2 sequences are SGDLS and YYNGEE. After removal of 0 bases from V and 6 bases from J, the junction contained 0 bases not matched to a gene. In nucleotides, the CDR3 is TGTGCCAGCAGCGTAGGGGACAGGGGGCCTGAAGCTTTCTTT. This gives the protein CASSVGDRGPEAFF.